Below are 2 T cell receptor beta chains sequenced from a single sample in a study of blood T cell repertoires in COVID-19. The data were produced by immunoSEQ multiplex PCR, yet TCRdb's version contains in-frame clones alone and is incomplete. The sample holds about 310,000 clones, 75% to 90% seen once. The sample taken for sequencing was PBMCs or T cells enriched from blood (not recorded which). These receptors were collected from a man in his sixties who had recovered from COVID-19.

The V and J genes are TRBV5-1 and TRBJ1-6, with D perhaps matching TRBD1 (6 bases). With 2 bases removed from V and 8 bases from J, the gap between germline ends came to 14 bases. This CDR3 has 15 amino acids. Germline-derived CDR1 and CDR2 are SGHRS and YFSETQ. As DNA, the CDR3 is TGCGCCAGCAGCTTACTGGGGGCGAATGATTCACCCCTCCACTTT. Its protein is CASSLLGANDSPLHF.

This rearrangement joins TRBV11-2 to TRBJ1-6; 7 bases match TRBD1. Germline V gene data show CDR1 as SGHAT and CDR2 as FQNNGV. This CDR3 is 14 amino acids long. V was pared by 5 bases and J by 9 bases, with 7 bases of the junction left unmatched. DNA for the CDR3: TGTGCCAGCAGCCCAGGCAGGGGGAGTTCACCCCTCCACTTT. Translated: CASSPGRGSSPLHF.